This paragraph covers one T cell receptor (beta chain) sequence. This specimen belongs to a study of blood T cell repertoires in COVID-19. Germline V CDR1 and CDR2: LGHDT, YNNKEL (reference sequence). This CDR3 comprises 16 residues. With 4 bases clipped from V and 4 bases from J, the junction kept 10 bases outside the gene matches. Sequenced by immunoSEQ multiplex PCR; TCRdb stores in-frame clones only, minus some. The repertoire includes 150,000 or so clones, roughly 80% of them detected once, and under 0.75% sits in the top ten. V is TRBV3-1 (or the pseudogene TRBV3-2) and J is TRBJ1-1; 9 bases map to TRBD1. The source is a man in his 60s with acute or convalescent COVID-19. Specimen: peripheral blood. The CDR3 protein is CASSRSTGGPPTEAFF. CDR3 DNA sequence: TGTGCCAGCAGCCGCTCGACAGGGGGGCCCCCCACTGAAGCTTTCTTT.